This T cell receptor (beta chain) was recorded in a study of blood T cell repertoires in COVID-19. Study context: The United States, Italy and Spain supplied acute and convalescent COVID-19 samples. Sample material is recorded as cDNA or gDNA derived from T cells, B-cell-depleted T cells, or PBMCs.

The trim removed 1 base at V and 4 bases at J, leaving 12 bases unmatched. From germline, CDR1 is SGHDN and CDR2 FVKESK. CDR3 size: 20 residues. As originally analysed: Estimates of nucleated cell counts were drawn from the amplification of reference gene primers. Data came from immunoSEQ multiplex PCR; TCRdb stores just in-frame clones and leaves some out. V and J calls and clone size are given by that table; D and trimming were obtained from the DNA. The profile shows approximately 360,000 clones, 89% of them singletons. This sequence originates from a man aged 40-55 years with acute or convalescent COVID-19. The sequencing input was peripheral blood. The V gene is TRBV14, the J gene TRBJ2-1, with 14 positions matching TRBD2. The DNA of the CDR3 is TGTGCCAGCAGCCAAGCGGACGTATTATGGACTAGCGGGGGGTACAATGAGCAGTTCTTC. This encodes CASSQADVLWTSGGYNEQFF.